A selection of T cell receptor beta chains follows, all from one sample in a study of T cells in Graves' hyperthyroidism and ophthalmopathy. TCRdb redid the calling of the multiplex PCR reads with MiXCR, one entry per CDR3 protein. The table shows about 96,000 distinct CDR3 sequences, with over 50% occurring only once. Sequencing was done on a sample of blood. These receptors originate from a woman between 40 and 55 years old with Graves' hyperthyroidism. CDR3s include the opening cysteine and the closing phenylalanine or tryptophan. D genes are given only for firm matches. Rows may omit the clone size; those that give it use once, few, many or a size class.

CASSSGTSASEQYF | TGTGCCAGCAGCTCCGGGACTAGCGCATCCGAGCAGTACTTC | 14 | TRBV7-2 | TRBD2 | TRBJ2-7 | many
CASNTVGEWREQYF | TGTGCTAGCAACACGGTCGGAGAGTGGCGGGAGCAGTACTTC | 14 | TRBV6-1 | - | TRBJ2-7 | few
CASSLALWDPSYEQYF | TGTGCCAGCAGCTTAGCGCTGTGGGATCCCTCCTACGAGCAGTACTTC | 16 | TRBV7-2 | - | TRBJ2-7 | many
CASNPRTLRYEQYF | TGTGCCAGCAATCCCAGGACACTGAGATACGAGCAGTACTTC | 14 | TRBV28 | - | TRBJ2-7 | -
CASTLDREASYGYTF | TGTGCCAGCACCCTCGACAGGGAGGCTAGCTATGGCTACACCTTC | 15 | TRBV2 | TRBD1 | TRBJ1-2 | once
CSAAGRQGRGPYEQYF | TGCAGCGCTGCGGGGCGTCAGGGGAGGGGCCCCTACGAGCAGTACTTC | 16 | TRBV29-1 | - | TRBJ2-7 | many
CASSFLGMNTEAFF | TGTGCCAGCAGCTTTTTAGGGATGAACACTGAAGCTTTCTTT | 14 | TRBV7-9 | - | TRBJ1-1 | many
CASSLGLAGTYVLTF | TGTGCCAGCAGCTTAGGACTAGCGGGAACCTACGTCCTGACTTTC | 15 | TRBV2 | TRBD2 | TRBJ2-6 | -
CASSSQYF | TGTGCCAGCAGCTCCCAGTACTTC | 8 | TRBV7-3 | - | TRBJ2-5 | -
CSARNGAGGPSRYF | TGCAGTGCTAGAAATGGGGCGGGAGGGCCCTCCCGGTATTTT | 14 | TRBV20-1 | TRBD2 | TRBJ2-3 | few
CASSVGGGVSGELFF | TGTGCCAGCAGCGTAGGTGGGGGGGTGAGCGGGGAGCTGTTTTTT | 15 | TRBV9 | TRBD2 | TRBJ2-2 | -
CASSRPTGINQPQHF | TGTGCCAGCAGCCGACCTACAGGGATCAATCAGCCCCAGCATTTT | 15 | TRBV7-8 | - | TRBJ1-5 | -
CSVKEPSGNTGELFF | TGCAGCGTTAAAGAACCGTCTGGAAACACCGGGGAGCTGTTTTTT | 15 | TRBV29-1 | - | TRBJ2-2 | many
CSVQGIDYGYTIYF | TGCAGCGTACAGGGGATCGACTATGGCTACACCATATATTTT | 14 | TRBV29-1 | TRBD1 | TRBJ1-3 | -
CASSVTGSGNQPQHF | TGTGCCAGCAGCGTGACAGGTTCAGGTAATCAGCCCCAGCATTTT | 15 | TRBV9 | - | TRBJ1-5 | many
CANSPGQGYGYTF | TGTGCCAACAGCCCGGGACAGGGATATGGCTACACCTTC | 13 | TRBV7-2 | TRBD1 | TRBJ1-2 | -
CASSLGARELFF | TGTGCCAGCAGCTTAGGAGCGCGGGAGCTGTTTTTT | 12 | TRBV7-9 | - | TRBJ2-2 | -
CSFTGDTGELFF | TGCAGCTTTACAGGGGACACCGGGGAGCTGTTTTTT | 12 | TRBV29-1 | TRBD1 | TRBJ2-2 | -
CASSPLGAGNTIYF | TGTGCCAGCAGCCCCTTGGGGGCCGGAAACACCATATATTTT | 14 | TRBV7-2 | - | TRBJ1-3 | many
CAAGGAVGETQYF | TGTGCCGCCGGGGGTGCTGTCGGCGAGACCCAGTACTTC | 13 | TRBV24-1 | - | TRBJ2-5 | many
CSGLAGPRGYTF | TGCAGTGGATTAGCCGGTCCAAGGGGCTACACCTTC | 12 | TRBV20-1 | - | TRBJ1-2 | -
CAIRVEANTDTQYF | TGTGCCATCAGGGTGGAGGCGAACACAGATACGCAGTATTTT | 14 | TRBV10-3 | - | TRBJ2-3 | once
CASKRREQYF | TGTGCCAGCAAGCGTCGGGAGCAGTACTTC | 10 | TRBV6-1 | - | TRBJ2-7 | -